The clone carrying this T cell receptor (beta chain) was detected once. The antigen remains unidentified. The data belong to a study of shared clonotypes between healthy human individuals. Looking at the study overall: Those who served as donors were a couple of women and three men between the ages of 18 and 49. Regarding the study as a whole: Richness estimates generally favored naive over memory subsets.

The V gene's germline CDR1 is SGHRS and CDR2 YFSETQ. V was pared by 4 bases and J by 6 bases, with 12 bases of the junction left unmatched. The CDR3 runs 15 residues. In the study's own analysis: From ImmunoSEQ came sequences covering only the junction and carrying no quality scores, so filtering differed. Repertoires were generated with immunoSEQ multiplex PCR, while TCRdb's copy carries only in-frame clones and drops some. V and J calls and clone size are copied from that table; D and trimming were computed from the DNA. The table includes about 1.1 million clones, approximately 78% detected once. The source of this sequence is a man younger than 35 in good health. Some clones in this sample may be carry-over from other donors' samples. The chain combines TRBV5-1 with TRBJ1-2, with 7 positions matching TRBD1. The sequencing sample was made of memory CD4+ T cells from PBMCs. Subset meaning: CD45RA-negative fraction. DNA of the CDR3: TGCGCCAGCAGCCAGCCGACAGGGTTAGGCGATGGCTACACCTTC. This translates into CASSQPTGLGDGYTF.